This TCR beta chain is from a study of shared clonotypes between healthy human individuals. The data were produced by immunoSEQ multiplex PCR, yet TCRdb's version contains in-frame clones alone and is incomplete. The sample lists 2.3 million or so clones, more than 85% occurring once. The clonotype comes from a man aged 18 to 30 in good health. Some clones in this sample may be carry-over from other donors' samples. The sequencing input was naive CD4+ T cells from PBMCs. Subset reported: CD45RA+ positively selected.

As DNA, the CDR3 is TGTGCCAGCAGCTTAGATGAGGGTCAGCCCCAGCATTTT. As protein: CASSLDEGQPQHF. V usage is TRBV7-2 and J usage is TRBJ1-5; D gene uncertain. This CDR3 spans 13 amino acids. Deletions cut 1 base from V and 6 bases from J, with 7 bases between. Germline loops: CDR1 SGHTA, CDR2 FQGNSA.